This TCR beta chain emerged from a study of CD8+ T cells in alopecia areata (dated by TCRdb to the late 2010s). For context, the study as a whole: Treated patients were enrolled in an open-label pilot trial of oral tofacitinib, 5 to 10 mg twice daily, for moderate-to-severe alopecia areata. The study used high-throughput TCRbeta sequencing to examine T cell clonal expansion in alopecia areata, in both the C3H/HeJ mouse model and human patients. Scalp clonality was compared across normal scalp (n=4), patchy alopecia areata scalp (n=8), and alopecia totalis/universalis scalp (n=8). Biopsies were taken from tofacitinib-treated patients at baseline and at 4 and 24 weeks of treatment, and a later scalp biopsy was taken in several of the tofacitinib-treated patients. Scalp tissue and sorted CD4+ and CD8+ peripheral blood T cells from patchy and totalis/universalis alopecia areata patients and from healthy controls were covered by human TCRbeta sequencing. Tofacitinib was given for 6 to 18 months, followed by 6 months of follow-up off drug to assess delayed response and recurrence. The RNA source kit depended on sample type: the PAXgene miRNA kit for fixed scalp, the miRNeasy kit for PBMCs, and the RNeasy kit for mouse skin. Amplification of TCRbeta CDR3 regions was done by immunoSEQ multiplex PCR using 35 Vbeta forward primers and 13 Jbeta reverse primers.

The junction shows trimming of 0 bases on V and 1 base on J, plus 9 bases between the germline ends. From the germline V gene, CDR1 is SGHAT and CDR2 is FQNNGV. The CDR3 holds 15 amino acids from the cysteine to the phenylalanine. The kept DNA is CDR3 alone, 45 bases in frame from the first base. For this clone: Its antigen specificity is not known. No much larger clonotype is one base removed from it; base qualities were not supplied.

Library construction relied on the immunoSEQ multiplex PCR assay. For TCR sequencing, RNA was extracted from every sample and reverse transcribed into cDNA to serve as template. SuperScript III was used for first-strand cDNA synthesis, primed with a 2:1 mix of oligo-dT and random hexamers. A synthetic immune receptor repertoire was used to measure amplification bias, and any remaining bias was corrected computationally. Concerning the study's data processing: Raw reads were preprocessed to remove errors, and CDR3 was defined by IMGT conventions from the conserved cysteine to phenylalanine. Clonality was computed as 1 minus the Shannon entropy, with the entropy normalized by log2 of the number of productive unique TCRs. CD4 or CD8 identity of scalp clones was inferred by cross-referencing scalp TCRbeta sequences with sorted blood CD4 and CD8 repertoires. TCRdb stores this immuneACCESS table with in-frame sequences only. Part of the clones is absent; in the studies checked, under half of the shortfall reflects unresolved V genes, and no reason is known for the rest. V and J calls and clone size are those listed in that table; D and trimming were worked out from the DNA. This sample has 12,000 or so clones in its table, and approximately 65% of those were observed once. Roughly 21% of the sample is held by the ten biggest clonotypes.

General conclusions and limits of the study: Lesional scalp, especially in alopecia totalis/universalis, showed higher clonality and more expanded CD8+ clones than normal scalp, suggesting antigenic drive. TCR sequences shared between patients were less clear than in mice, possibly partly because of HLA diversity in the patient population. Scalp TCR repertoire analysis is complicated because resident alphabeta T cells in normal human skin are also sequenced, whereas mouse skin is dominated by gammadelta T cells.

From alopecia areata patients, peripheral blood was collected along with lesional scalp punch biopsies. Human scalp biopsies went straight into PAXgene tissue containers for immediate fixation. The sample comprised skin. This TCR was recovered from a human donor with alopecia areata. The sequence is built from TRBV11-2 and TRBJ1-1, with no confident D gene call. The CDR3 protein sequence reads: CASSLDPGPNTEAFF. At the DNA level, the sequence is TGTGCCAGCAGCTTAGACCCTGGCCCGAACACTGAAGCTTTCTTT. Joined to the reference TRBV11-2 and TRBJ1-1 proteins, this CDR3 gives the full variable domain: EAGVAQSPRYKIIEKRQSVAFWCNPISGHATLYWYQQILGQGPKLLIQFQNNGVVDDSQLPKDRFSAERLKGVDSTLKIQPAKLEDSAVYLCASSLDPGPNTEAFFGQGTRLTVV.